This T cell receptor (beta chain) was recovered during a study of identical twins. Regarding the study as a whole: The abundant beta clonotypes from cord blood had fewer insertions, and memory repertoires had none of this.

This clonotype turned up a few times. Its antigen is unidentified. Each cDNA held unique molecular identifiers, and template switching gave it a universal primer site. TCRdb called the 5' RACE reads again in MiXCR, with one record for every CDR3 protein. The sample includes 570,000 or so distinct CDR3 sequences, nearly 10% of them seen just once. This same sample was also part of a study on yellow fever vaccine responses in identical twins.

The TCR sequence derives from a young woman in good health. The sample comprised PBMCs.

The DNA for the CDR3 is TGTGCCAGCAGTAATCTAAGTTTTTACAATGAGCAGTTCTTC. Encoded protein: CASSNLSFYNEQFF. The chain combines TRBV6-2 or TRBV6-3 with TRBJ2-1; D remains ambiguous. The CDR3 runs 14 residues. V dropped 5 bases and J dropped 4 bases, with 12 bases sitting between them. Germline V gene sequence: CDR1 MNHEY, CDR2 SVGEGT.